A single sample is the source of the 9 T cell receptor beta chains below, sequenced in a study of human T cells and chemical hapten exposure. MiXCR was run by TCRdb on the RACE reads, yielding one entry per CDR3 protein. The sample lists fewer than 80,000 distinct CDR3 sequences; about a tenth were seen once. As to time point: patch test 2, 6 weeks after DPC sensitization. Treatment here: therapeutic diphenylcyclopropenone sensitization with weekly scalp DPC. This specimen was whole blood, taken in connection with sensitization to the hapten diphenylcyclopropenone (DPC). Receptors were obtained from a woman between 50 and 59 years old with alopecia areata. Some clones in this sample may be carry-over from other donors' samples.

This clonotype was picked up many times. The chain has TRBV10-2 and TRBJ1-1; D ambiguous. The CDR3 is 12 amino acids. From germline, CDR1 is WSHSY and CDR2 SAAADI. Trimming removed 2 bases at V and 3 bases at J, with 4 bases between. CDR3 region: CASSEGYTEAFF. The CDR3 nucleotides are TGCGCCAGCAGTGAGGGCTACACTGAAGCTTTCTTT.

The chain employs TRBV27 and TRBJ2-3; the D gene is possibly TRBD2 (6 bases). The CDR3 is made up of 14 amino acids. Per the germline V gene, CDR1 is MNHEY and CDR2 is SMNVEV (reference sequence). V lost 1 base and J lost 3, with 8 bases in between. This CDR3 is CASSLLRETDTQYF. The CDR3 nucleotides are TGTGCCAGCAGTTTATTACGGGAGACAGATACGCAGTATTTT.

This clonotype was seen ten or more times. The genes are TRBV12-3 or TRBV12-4 and TRBJ2-1, with a tentative D call TRBD2 (5 bases). CDR3 size: 14 residues. Trimming cost V 5 bases and J 7 bases, with 15 bases left between them. This chain's CDR3 is CASSTRRTENEQFF. The DNA for the CDR3 is TGTGCCAGCAGTACCAGGAGGACCGAAAATGAGCAGTTCTTC.

In this sample, this clonotype turned up many times. The chain has TRBV6-2 or TRBV6-3 and TRBJ2-2; no firm D call. V lost 8 bases and J 4 bases, leaving 14 bases between the germline ends. The CDR3 extends over 14 amino acids. CDR1 and CDR2 (germline): MNHEY, SVGEGT. CDR3 protein: CASRNGSPTGELFF. The CDR3 DNA follows: TGTGCCAGCCGTAATGGCAGCCCCACCGGGGAGCTGTTTTTT.

This clonotype was observed a handful of times. V is TRBV20-1 and J is TRBJ2-7; D remains unclear. Germline V lookup: CDR1 DFQATT, CDR2 SNEGSKA (reference sequence). Trimming cost V 4 bases and J 2 bases, with 6 bases left between them. CDR3 size: 11 residues. The CDR3 nucleotides read TGCAGTGCTAAGATGACCTACGAGCAGTACTTC. Residues: CSAKMTYEQYF.

The table lists this clonotype with a few counts. This chain uses TRBV7-2 with TRBJ2-5, with TRBD2 identical over 7 bases. The V gene end was trimmed by 5 bases and the J gene end by 4 bases; junction bases not matched to a gene: 10. Germline V gives CDR1 SGHTA, CDR2 FQGNSA. This CDR3 is built from 15 residues. This CDR3 is CASSQGTIGVETQYF. The CDR3 DNA reads TGTGCCAGCAGCCAAGGGACTATCGGGGTAGAGACCCAGTACTTC.

V is TRBV6-5 and J is TRBJ1-5, with D maybe TRBD1 (5 bases). This CDR3 spans 15 amino acids. Germline assignment: CDR1 MNHEY and CDR2 SVGAGI. V lost 6 bases and J 1 base, leaving 13 bases between the germline ends. CDR3 sequence (DNA): TGTGCCAGCAGGGGTGGCAGGGTGAGCAATCAGCCCCAGCATTTT. Translation: CASRGGRVSNQPQHF.

V is TRBV5-1 and J is TRBJ2-1; TRBD1 is a possible D gene (6 bases). CDR3 length: 16 residues. Looked up from germline, CDR1 is SGHRS and CDR2 is YFSETQ. V lost 3 bases and J 0 bases, leaving 13 bases between the germline ends. CDR3 nucleotides: TGCGCCAGCAGCTATTACAGGGAGAGCTCCTACAATGAGCAGTTCTTC. Translation gives CASSYYRESSYNEQFF.

This clonotype has ten or more counts. The chain employs TRBV29-1 and TRBJ2-3, with D unclear. Trimming took off 4 bases at V and 2 bases at J, with 16 bases between the two ends. Germline V gives CDR1 SQVTM, CDR2 ANQGSEA. The CDR3 extends over 15 amino acids. Here the CDR3 reads CSVAEYTKITDTQYF. The CDR3, as DNA: TGCAGCGTTGCGGAATACACGAAGATCACAGATACGCAGTATTTT.